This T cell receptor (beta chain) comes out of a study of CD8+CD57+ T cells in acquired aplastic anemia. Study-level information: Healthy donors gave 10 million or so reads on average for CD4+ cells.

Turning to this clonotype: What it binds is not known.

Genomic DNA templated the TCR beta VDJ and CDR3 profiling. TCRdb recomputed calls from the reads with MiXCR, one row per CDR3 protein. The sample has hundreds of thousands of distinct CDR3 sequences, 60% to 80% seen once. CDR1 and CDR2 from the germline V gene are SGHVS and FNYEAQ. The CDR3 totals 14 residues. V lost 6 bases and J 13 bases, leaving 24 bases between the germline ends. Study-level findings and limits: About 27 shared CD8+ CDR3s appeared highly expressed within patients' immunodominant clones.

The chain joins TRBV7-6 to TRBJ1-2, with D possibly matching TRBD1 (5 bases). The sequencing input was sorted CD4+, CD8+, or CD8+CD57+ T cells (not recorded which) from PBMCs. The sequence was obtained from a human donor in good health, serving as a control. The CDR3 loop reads CASRLRTTDSRLTF. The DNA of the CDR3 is TGTGCCAGCAGATTAAGGACAACTGATTCTCGCCTCACCTTC.